The 7 T cell receptor beta chains below were found in one sample sequenced in a study of Ad26.COV2.S vaccination and SARS-CoV-2 variants. The data were produced by immunoSEQ multiplex PCR, yet TCRdb's version contains in-frame clones alone and is incomplete. This table has hundreds of thousands of clones, about 89% appearing once. Treatment specified: 15 to 20 received Ad26.COV2.S at low or high dose, single or two shots; 5 received placebo; per-sample allocation not given. Sampling happened 63 days after the first vaccine or placebo injection. The source was peripheral blood, collected in a trial of Ad26.COV2.S vaccine versus placebo. These TCRs come from a person between 18 and 60 years old who received the Ad26.COV2.S COVID-19 vaccine or a placebo.

The chain couples TRBV3-1 (or the pseudogene TRBV3-2) to TRBJ2-1; tentatively, D is TRBD2 (5 bases). Trimming pared 7 bases from V and 8 bases from J, leaving 18 bases between. The germline gives CDR1 LGHDT, CDR2 YNNKEL (reference sequence). The CDR3 has 14 residues. Written as DNA, the CDR3 is TGTGCCAGCACCCACGGACTCTTGAGCGATGAGCAGTTCTTC. It translates to CASTHGLLSDEQFF.

J is TRBJ2-3 and V is TRBV5-4; D is tentatively TRBD1 or TRBD2 (6 bases each). Deletions cut 1 base from V and 2 bases from J, with 11 bases between. The germline V gene has CDR1 SGHNT and CDR2 YYREEE (reference sequence). This CDR3 has 15 residues. The CDR3 region is CASSLRGGPTDTQYF. The CDR3 DNA is TGTGCCAGCAGCTTGAGAGGGGGGCCCACAGATACGCAGTATTTT. Looking up the rest from reference TRBV5-4 and TRBJ2-3 gives the full variable domain: ETGVTQSPTHLIKTRGQQVTLRCSSQSGHNTVSWYQQALGQGPQFIFQYYREEENGRGNFPPRFSGLQFPNYSSELNVNALELDDSALYLCASSLRGGPTDTQYFGPGTRLTVL.

V is TRBV18 and J is TRBJ2-2, with TRBD1 matching over 8 bases. The J segment lost 7 bases and the V segment lost 1 base, leaving 8 bases of the junction unmatched. The CDR3 is 16 amino acids. Germline CDR1 KGHSH, CDR2 LQKENI. The CDR3 bases are TGTGCCAGCTCACCACAGACCAGGGGGCAAGGCGGGGAGCTGTTTTTT. It codes for CASSPQTRGQGGELFF.

This chain's CDR3 is CASSQGGRPLHF. The DNA of the CDR3 is TGTGCCAGCAGCCAAGGCGGGCGACCCCTCCACTTT. J is TRBJ1-6 and V is TRBV14; D gene uncertain. From germline, CDR1 is SGHDN and CDR2 FVKESK. Trimming removed 1 base from V and 12 bases from J, with 7 bases in between. The CDR3 length is 12 residues.

V usage is TRBV19 and J usage is TRBJ2-1; D is perhaps TRBD2 (5 bases). Germline CDR1 LNHDA, CDR2 SQIVND (reference sequence). CDR3 size: 13 residues. V lost 3 bases and J 7 bases, leaving 10 bases between the germline ends. CDR3 coding DNA: TGTGCCAGTAGTATGGGAGAGTTTAATGAGCAGTTCTTC. The encoded protein is CASSMGEFNEQFF.

The V gene is TRBV7-9, the J gene TRBJ1-5; D uncertain. CDR3 length: 12 residues. V dropped 4 bases and J dropped 7 bases, with 8 bases sitting between them. From germline, CDR1 is SEHNR and CDR2 FQNEAQ (reference sequence). The CDR3 here is CASSSPDQPQHF. DNA of the CDR3: TGTGCCAGCAGCTCCCCCGACCAGCCCCAGCATTTT.

The chain has TRBV6-5 and TRBJ2-7; no definite D call. CDR1 MNHEY and CDR2 SVGAGI come from the germline V gene. The CDR3 extends over 14 amino acids. V shed 0 bases and J shed 2 bases, with 8 bases lying between them. CDR3: CASSYSATAYEQYF. In nucleotides, the CDR3 is TGTGCCAGCAGTTACTCGGCCACAGCCTACGAGCAGTACTTC.